Sequencing of this T cell receptor beta chain was carried out in a study of T cells in Graves' hyperthyroidism and ophthalmopathy. This clonotype showed up many times. CDR3 length: 18 residues. The V gene's germline CDR1 is SNHLY and CDR2 FYNNEI. V gave up 7 bases and J gave up 3 bases; unmatched junction bases: 13. RNA transcripts gave rise to amplified TCR beta CDR3 regions. HTBI primers were employed in a first-round RT-PCR of the TCR CDR3. TCRdb analysed the multiplex PCR reads with MiXCR anew, one entry per CDR3 protein. The repertoire holds about 560,000 distinct CDR3 sequences, with 15% to 20% as singletons.

This clonotype originated in a woman aged 18-29 years with Graves' hyperthyroidism. The sample was blood. This sequence joins TRBV2 and TRBJ2-3; 13 bases are a match to TRBD2. The CDR3: CASTLAIRLAGGTDTQYF. CDR3 sequence (DNA): TGTGCCAGCACCCTGGCCATTAGACTAGCGGGAGGAACAGATACGCAGTATTTT.